This TCR beta chain was captured by sequencing in a study of T cells in Graves' hyperthyroidism and ophthalmopathy. Looking at the study overall: Peripheral blood was taken when the disease was first diagnosed, before any treatment began. Findings and limits, study-wide: In blood, most of the thyroid clonotypes expanded above 0.001 were also present.

Among the patients, aged 18 to 65, hyperthyroidism was newly diagnosed and had lasted under 2 months. Patients were excluded for uncontrolled infection, other autoimmune disease, pregnancy or lactation. V lost 0 bases and J lost 4; bases outside the gene matches: 4. This CDR3 has 17 amino acids. Germline CDR1 MNHNY, CDR2 SVGAGI (reference sequence). Using RNA transcripts as the source, TCR beta CDR3 regions were amplified. During a first-round RT-PCR of the TCR CDR3, the HTBI primer set was used. MiXCR, applied by TCRdb to the multiplex PCR reads, yields one record per CDR3 protein. Among under 450,000 distinct CDR3 sequences listed, 15% to 19% were seen once. This clonotype was detected ten times or more. What it binds is not known.

The specimen was blood. The chain joins TRBV6-6 to TRBJ2-1; TRBD2 matches at 12 bases. The sequence was obtained from a woman between 18 and 30 years old with Graves' hyperthyroidism. For the CDR3, the DNA is TGTGCCAGCAGTTACTCGTCGACTAGCGGGGGATACAATGAGCAGTTCTTC. This gives the protein CASSYSSTSGGYNEQFF.